This entry concerns a single T cell receptor (beta chain). What it binds is unknown. This record belongs to a study of glioma-infiltrating T cells. Overall study findings and caveats: Above-expected tissue-blood divergence occurred in all gliomas, most in low-grade ones. Very few CDR3 sequences were shared between tissue and blood.

The CDR3 loop spans 16 amino acids. V lost 6 bases to trimming and J lost 4 bases; unmatched junction nucleotides: 10. Amplification of TCR alpha and beta CDR3 regions from RNA used iRepertoire nested multiplex PCR. Input was 100-400 ng of tissue mRNA or PBMC total RNA. TCRdb analysed the multiplex PCR reads with MiXCR anew, one entry per CDR3 protein. The sample yields approximately 93,000 distinct CDR3 sequences, 35% to 45% seen once. Sequenced material: glioma tissue, nonneoplastic brain tissue, or PBMCs (not recorded which). This TCR derives from a human donor with low-grade glioma or glioblastoma, undergoing nonglioma brain surgery, or in good health (not recorded which). The chain couples TRBV12-3 or TRBV12-4 to TRBJ2-1, with 9 bases that match TRBD2. The DNA of the CDR3 is TGTGCCAGCAGCCTTATACTAGCGGGTAGTTACAATGAGCAGTTCTTC. Translation gives CASSLILAGSYNEQFF.